These 8 T cell receptor beta chains came from one sample sequenced in a study of T cell responses to AZD1222 COVID-19 vaccine. Assay used: immunoSEQ multiplex PCR; TCRdb lists only in-frame clones, some missing. Here the sample spans some 150,000 clones, 92% being singletons. The material sequenced was peripheral blood, taken 28 days after the second AZD1222 dose. The receptor source for this set is an adult who received the AZD1222 COVID-19 vaccine.

V usage is TRBV7-9 and J usage is TRBJ2-7; D could derive from TRBD1 or TRBD2 (5 bases each). V was trimmed by 3 bases and J by 4 bases, leaving 13 bases between them. Germline assignment: CDR1 SEHNR and CDR2 FQNEAQ (reference sequence). The CDR3 runs to 14 residues. This CDR3 is CASSFRDGPYEQYF. The CDR3 DNA follows: TGTGCCAGCAGCTTCCGGGACGGTCCGTACGAGCAGTACTTC.

The gene calls are TRBV5-6 and TRBJ1-1, with D unclear. From germline, CDR1 is SGHDT and CDR2 YYEEEE. The CDR3 runs 11 residues. Trimming pared 0 bases from V and 4 bases from J, leaving 1 base between. CDR3 loop: CASSLATEAFF. Here the CDR3 DNA reads TGTGCCAGCAGCTTGGCCACTGAAGCTTTCTTT.

This clone appeared a few times. The chain is built from TRBV14 and TRBJ2-1; a possible D gene is TRBD2 (6 bases). Trimming removed 1 base at V and 9 bases at J, with 10 bases between. The CDR3 is 13 residues long. The germline V gene has CDR1 SGHDN and CDR2 FVKESK. CDR3 sequence: CASSQGGRTEQFF. The CDR3 bases are TGTGCCAGCAGCCAAGGTGGGAGGACTGAGCAGTTCTTC.

V is TRBV7-6 and J is TRBJ1-2; D might be TRBD1 (5 bases). V lost 5 bases to trimming and J lost 3 bases, with 13 bases between them. CDR1 is SGHVS and CDR2 is FNYEAQ in the germline V gene. This CDR3 has 14 amino acids. The CDR3 nucleotides read TGTGCCAGCAGCCCAGGTCCGGGGGACTATGGCTACACCTTC. This gives the protein CASSPGPGDYGYTF.

J is TRBJ2-7 and V is TRBV5-1; 11 bases agree with TRBD1. Germline CDR1 is SGHRS and CDR2 is YFSETQ. This CDR3 contains 15 residues. Unmatched junction bases numbered 5, after V lost 1 base and J lost 5 bases. CDR3 nucleotide sequence: TGCGCCAGCAGCTTGCAGGGACAGGGGGGGAACGAGCAGTACTTC. Translating it yields CASSLQGQGGNEQYF. The full variable domain, its missing parts supplied by reference TRBV5-1 and TRBJ2-7, is KAGVTQTPRYLIKTRGQQVTLSCSPISGHRSVSWYQQTPGQGLQFLFEYFSETQRNKGNFPGRFSGRQFSNSRSEMNVSTLELGDSALYLCASSLQGQGGNEQYFGPGTRLTVT.

The V and J genes are TRBV5-7 and TRBJ1-2, with 10 bases identical to TRBD1. TRBV5-7 is marked as an open reading frame, function uncertain. The V and J ends lost 4 bases and 2 bases, in that order; junction bases with no gene match: 11. This CDR3 contains 17 residues. The CDR3, as DNA: TGTGCCAGCAGCACGGACAGGGGGAAAAGATTGAACTATGGCTACACCTTC. Residues: CASSTDRGKRLNYGYTF.

This clone showed up just once. This rearrangement joins TRBV28 to TRBJ2-3; no clear D gene. The germline V gene has CDR1 MDHEN and CDR2 SYDVKM. This CDR3 has 13 amino acids. The germline V and J ends were trimmed by 8 bases and 2 bases, with 11 bases remaining between them. CDR3 protein: CASAPGYTDTQYF. The CDR3 DNA reads as TGTGCCAGCGCTCCGGGTTACACAGATACGCAGTATTTT.

The chain recombines TRBV7-2 with TRBJ1-5; 7 nucleotides line up with TRBD1. Germline trimming cut 4 bases from V and 4 bases from J; bases unmatched to any gene: 7. Germline lookup yields CDR1 SGHTA and CDR2 FQGNSA. The CDR3 is 15 residues long. This CDR3 reads CASSSAQGQNQPQHF. CDR3 sequence (DNA): TGTGCCAGCAGCTCAGCACAGGGGCAAAATCAGCCCCAGCATTTT.